Listed here is a single T cell receptor beta chain. Its specificity is not known. The data stem from a study of T cells in tuberculosis. About the study: Sequenced TCRs come from CD1B-GMM tetramer-binding T cells.

Study-wide results and caveats: GMM-specific TCRs were nearer to active tuberculosis alpha repertoires, suggesting expansion. Using the GMM-specific repertoire gave around 90% accuracy versus approximately 70% with motifs.

The table came from immunoSEQ multiplex PCR; TCRdb's copy has only in-frame clones and leaves some out. The sample consists of roughly 44,000 clones, 90% to 95% of them appearing once. The TCR originated in a donor between 10 and 35 years old with latent tuberculosis or without tuberculosis infection. Sequencing input: PBMCs.

Here the CDR3 DNA reads TGCGCCAGCAGCTTGGTCACAGGCTTACTTTCCTACGAGCAGTACTTC. Its translation is CASSLVTGLLSYEQYF. V usage is TRBV5-1 and J usage is TRBJ2-7; D is possibly TRBD1 (5 bases). V was clipped by 0 bases and J by 1 base, with 14 bases between them. The CDR3 sequence is 16 residues long. CDR1 SGHRS and CDR2 YFSETQ come from the germline V gene. Filled out from reference TRBV5-1 and TRBJ2-7, the complete variable domain reads KAGVTQTPRYLIKTRGQQVTLSCSPISGHRSVSWYQQTPGQGLQFLFEYFSETQRNKGNFPGRFSGRQFSNSRSEMNVSTLELGDSALYLCASSLVTGLLSYEQYFGPGTRLTVT.